These T cell receptor beta chains were read from a single sample in a study of T cell repertoires in cytomegalovirus infection. TCRdb used MiXCR to reprocess the reads, holding one entry per CDR3 protein. The sample lists roughly 280,000 distinct CDR3 sequences, approximately 9% occurring once. The sample comprised PBMCs. The source of these receptors is a human donor in good health (CMV status not recorded). Some clones in this sample may be carry-over from other donors' samples. CDR3s include the opening cysteine and the closing phenylalanine or tryptophan. Each record gives: V gene, J gene, D gene, clone size, CDR3 protein, CDR3 DNA. The D gene is left open where the match is weak. Some rows have no size entry. The others give once, few or many, or a class for an expanded clone.

TRBV19	TRBJ2-5	TRBD1	few	CASSRGQGFQETQYF	TGTGCCAGTAGCCGTGGACAGGGTTTTCAAGAGACCCAGTACTTC
TRBV7-9	TRBJ2-3	TRBD1	-	CASSPPRQGSTSTDTQYF	TGTGCCAGCAGCCCACCCCGACAGGGATCAACTAGCACAGATACGCAGTATTTT
TRBV7-2	TRBJ1-6	-	many	CASSYKRRDSPLHF	TGTGCCAGCAGCTACAAACGGCGGGATTCACCCCTCCACTTT
TRBV19	TRBJ2-7	TRBD2	few	CASSGRTSGLSYEQYF	TGTGCCAGTAGTGGAAGGACTAGCGGGTTATCCTACGAGCAGTACTTC
TRBV6-6	TRBJ1-2	-	few	CASSYEALTANYGYTF	TGTGCCAGCAGTTACGAGGCGCTTACCGCTAACTATGGCTACACCTTC
TRBV7-2	TRBJ1-1	TRBD1	many	CASSSGSGRGAEAFF	TGTGCCAGCAGCTCTGGTTCGGGCAGGGGGGCTGAAGCTTTCTTT
TRBV7-9	TRBJ2-2	-	few	CASSPPTGELFF	TGTGCCAGCAGCCCGCCGACCGGGGAGCTGTTTTTT
TRBV7-2	TRBJ2-7	TRBD2	many	CASSQRGGRLSEQYF	TGTGCCAGCAGCCAAAGGGGAGGGCGCCTCTCCGAGCAGTACTTC
TRBV19	TRBJ2-3	-	few	CASSSSGGPTDTQYF	TGTGCCAGTAGTAGTAGCGGCGGCCCCACAGATACGCAGTATTTT
TRBV7-2	TRBJ2-6	-	many	CASSSNRVTGANVLTF	TGTGCCAGCAGCTCCAACAGGGTAACCGGGGCCAACGTCCTGACTTTC
TRBV7-2	TRBJ2-7	-	many	CASSWGYEQYF	TGTGCCAGCAGCTGGGGCTACGAGCAGTACTTC
TRBV28	TRBJ2-3	TRBD1	many	CASSPPDRRTTRDTQYF	TGTGCCAGCAGTCCTCCGGACAGGAGAACCACGAGGGATACGCAGTATTTT
TRBV6-6	TRBJ1-1	-	-	CASRKSRSGGRKMNTEAFF	TGTGCCAGCAGGAAAAGTCGTTCCGGGGGAAGGAAAATGAACACTGAAGCTTTCTTT
TRBV19	TRBJ2-3	TRBD1	-	CASSGPTGILSYADTQYF	TGTGCCAGTAGCGGACCGACAGGGATTCTCAGTTATGCAGATACGCAGTATTTT
TRBV6-1	TRBJ2-1	-	few	CVGGDSYNEQFF	TGTGTTGGCGGGGACTCCTACAATGAGCAGTTCTTC
TRBV9	TRBJ2-1	TRBD1	many	CASSVQTGGSYNEQFF	TGTGCCAGCAGCGTACAAACAGGGGGTTCTTACAATGAGCAGTTCTTC
TRBV6-2/TRBV6-3	TRBJ2-5	-	many	CASSYSGTVQETQYF	TGTGCCAGCAGTTACTCAGGGACTGTCCAAGAGACCCAGTACTTC
TRBV6-6	TRBJ2-7	TRBD2	many	CASSYAGASGSLRSYEQYF	TGTGCCAGCAGTTACGCTGGGGCTAGCGGCTCTCTCCGATCCTACGAGCAGTACTTC
TRBV4-1	TRBJ2-6	TRBD1	many	CASSQGTGVFGYGANVLTF	TGCGCCAGCAGCCAAGGGACAGGGGTATTTGGATATGGGGCCAACGTCCTGACTTTC
TRBV7-8	TRBJ1-2	-	many	CASSLKDNANYGYTF	TGTGCCAGCAGCTTAAAAGACAACGCTAACTATGGCTACACCTTC
TRBV6-2/TRBV6-3	TRBJ2-1	-	many	CASSYSPRLEQFF	TGTGCCAGCAGTTACTCTCCACGCCTTGAGCAGTTCTTC
TRBV20-1	TRBJ2-7	-	-	CSARDLTREPYEQYF	TGCAGTGCTAGAGATCTCACCCGGGAGCCCTACGAGCAGTACTTC
TRBV7-2	TRBJ1-1	-	many	CASSLGPQGSAEAFF	TGTGCCAGCAGCTTAGGGCCACAGGGAAGCGCTGAAGCTTTCTTT
TRBV7-2	TRBJ2-5	-	many	CASSLEVGRETQYF	TGTGCCAGCAGCTTAGAGGTGGGGAGAGAGACCCAGTACTTC
TRBV6-1	TRBJ1-1	-	-	CASSYAAPGEAFF	TGTGCCAGCAGTTACGCGGCCCCTGGTGAAGCTTTCTTT
TRBV20-1	TRBJ2-1	TRBD2	many	CSASGGLSSYNEQFF	TGCAGTGCTAGCGGGGGGTTGAGCTCCTACAATGAGCAGTTCTTC
TRBV5-6	TRBJ1-2	TRBD1	few	CASSPDRGPTNYGYTF	TGTGCCAGCAGCCCTGACAGGGGACCGACTAACTATGGCTACACCTTC
TRBV7-4	TRBJ1-4	TRBD1	-	CASTRQGTNEKLFF	TGTGCCAGTACCCGACAGGGCACTAATGAAAAACTGTTTTTT
TRBV12-3/TRBV12-4	TRBJ2-5	-	few	CASSLWGSRRKKETQYF	TGTGCCAGCAGTTTGTGGGGGAGTAGAAGAAAAAAAGAGACCCAGTACTTC
TRBV20-1	TRBJ2-5	TRBD1	many	CSAAGRAGGETQYF	TGCAGTGCTGCCGGACGGGCAGGGGGAGAGACCCAGTACTTC
TRBV20-1	TRBJ2-3	TRBD2	few	CSAARLAELGTDTQYF	TGCAGTGCTGCCAGACTAGCGGAGTTGGGCACAGATACGCAGTATTTT
TRBV19	TRBJ1-6	-	many	CASRDNYRSYNSPLHF	TGTGCCAGCCGGGACAACTACCGCTCCTATAATTCACCCCTCCACTTT
TRBV6-4	TRBJ2-1	-	few	CASSGRNPPYNEQFF	TGTGCCAGCAGTGGAAGAAACCCGCCCTACAATGAGCAGTTCTTC
TRBV20-1	TRBJ1-2	-	many	CSAAGAYGYTF	TGCAGTGCTGCAGGGGCCTATGGCTACACCTTC
TRBV15	TRBJ1-1	-	many	CATGGRTNTEAFF	TGTGCCACCGGCGGCAGGACGAACACTGAAGCTTTCTTT
TRBV7-2	TRBJ2-1	TRBD2	many	CASSLEPSGEQFF	TGTGCCAGCAGCTTGGAACCTAGCGGTGAGCAGTTCTTC
TRBV20-1	TRBJ1-5	TRBD1	many	CSAFPGGYQPQHF	TGCAGTGCTTTTCCAGGGGGGTATCAGCCCCAGCATTTT
TRBV11-2	TRBJ2-5	-	many	CASSPGVETQYF	TGTGCCAGCAGTCCAGGGGTAGAGACCCAGTACTTC
TRBV7-2	TRBJ2-3	TRBD2	many	CASSSFTGGGFTDTQYF	TGTGCCAGCAGCTCCTTTACGGGAGGGGGATTTACAGATACGCAGTATTTT
TRBV2	TRBJ1-1	-	-	CASSVTEAFF	TGTGCCAGCAGTGTCACTGAAGCTTTCTTT
TRBV7-2	TRBJ1-4	-	-	CASASTTGPREKLFF	TGTGCCAGCGCCAGTACAACGGGGCCGAGGGAAAAACTGTTTTTT
TRBV7-2	TRBJ2-5	-	many	CASSLGAGRVGETQYF	TGTGCCAGCAGCTTAGGGGCGGGCAGGGTCGGGGAGACCCAGTACTTC
TRBV4-1	TRBJ1-2	-	many	CASSQAPGLTGYGYTF	TGCGCCAGCAGCCAAGCGCCGGGACTGACTGGCTATGGCTACACCTTC
TRBV25-1	TRBJ1-1	-	many	CASIPTYGSGTEAFF	TGTGCCAGCATCCCTACGTACGGAAGCGGCACTGAAGCTTTCTTT
TRBV12-3/TRBV12-4	TRBJ1-5	-	-	CASSFGPRQQPQHF	TGTGCCAGCAGTTTTGGACCCCGCCAACAGCCCCAGCATTTT
TRBV5-8	TRBJ2-6	TRBD1	many	CASSWETGAGANVLTF	TGTGCCAGCAGCTGGGAGACAGGGGCTGGGGCCAACGTCCTGACTTTC
TRBV6-8	TRBJ2-7	TRBD2	-	CASSPGGAAYEQYF	TGTGCCAGCAGCCCCGGGGGGGCGGCCTACGAGCAGTACTTC
TRBV27	TRBJ2-3	-	few	CASTTPYSTDTQYF	TGTGCCAGCACAACACCCTACAGCACAGATACGCAGTATTTT
TRBV7-8	TRBJ1-6	TRBD1	many	CASSLALSYSTGSGSPLHF	TGTGCCAGCAGCTTAGCGCTAAGCTACTCGACAGGGAGTGGTTCACCCCTCCACTTT
TRBV7-9	TRBJ1-1	TRBD1	many	CASSLWGQGGTYTEAFF	TGTGCCAGCAGCTTATGGGGACAGGGGGGAACGTACACTGAAGCTTTCTTT
TRBV7-2	TRBJ2-3	-	many	CASRSSGGTDTQYF	TGTGCCAGCAGATCCTCAGGGGGCACAGATACGCAGTATTTT